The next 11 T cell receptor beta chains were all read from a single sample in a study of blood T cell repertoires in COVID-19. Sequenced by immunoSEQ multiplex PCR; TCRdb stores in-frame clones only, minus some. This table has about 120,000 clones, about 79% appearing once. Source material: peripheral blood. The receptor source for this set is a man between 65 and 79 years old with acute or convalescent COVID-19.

CDR3 sequence reads: CASSPSRTGFYNEQFF. The CDR3 DNA is TGTGCCAGCTCACCAAGCCGGACAGGGTTCTACAATGAGCAGTTCTTC. V and J are TRBV18 and TRBJ2-1, with 8 positions matching TRBD1. Germline lookup yields CDR1 KGHSH and CDR2 LQKENI. J was trimmed by 3 bases and V by 2 bases; bases with no gene match: 6. The CDR3 has 16 residues.

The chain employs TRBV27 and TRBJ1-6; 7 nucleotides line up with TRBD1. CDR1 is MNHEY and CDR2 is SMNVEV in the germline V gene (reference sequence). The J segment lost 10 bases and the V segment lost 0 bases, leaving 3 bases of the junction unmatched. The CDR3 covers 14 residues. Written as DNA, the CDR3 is TGTGCCAGCAGTTTATCCAGGGGGGAATCACCCCTCCACTTT. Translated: CASSLSRGESPLHF.

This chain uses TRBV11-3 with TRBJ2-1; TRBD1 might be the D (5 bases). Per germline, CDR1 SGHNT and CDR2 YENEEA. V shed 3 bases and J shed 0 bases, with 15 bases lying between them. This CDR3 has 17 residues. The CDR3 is CASSFLTGLSSYNEQFF. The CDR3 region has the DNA TGTGCCAGCAGCTTCTTAACAGGTCTCAGCTCCTACAATGAGCAGTTCTTC.

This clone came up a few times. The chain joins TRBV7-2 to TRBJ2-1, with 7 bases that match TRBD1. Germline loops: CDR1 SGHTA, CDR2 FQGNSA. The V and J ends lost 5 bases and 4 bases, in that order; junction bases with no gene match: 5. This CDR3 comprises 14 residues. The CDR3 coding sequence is TGTGCCAGCAGCCCAGGGACAGAGTACAATGAGCAGTTCTTC. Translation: CASSPGTEYNEQFF.

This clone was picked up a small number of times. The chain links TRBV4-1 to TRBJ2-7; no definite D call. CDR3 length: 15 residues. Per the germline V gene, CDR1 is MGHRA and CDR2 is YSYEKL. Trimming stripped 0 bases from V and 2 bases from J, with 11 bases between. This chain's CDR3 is CASSQERLGPYEQYF. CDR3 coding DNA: TGCGCCAGCAGCCAAGAAAGATTGGGCCCCTACGAGCAGTACTTC.

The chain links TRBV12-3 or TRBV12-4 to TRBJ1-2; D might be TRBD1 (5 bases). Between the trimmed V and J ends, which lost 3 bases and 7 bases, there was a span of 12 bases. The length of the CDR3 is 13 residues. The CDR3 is CASSFQGSRGYTF. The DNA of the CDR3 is TGTGCCAGCAGTTTTCAGGGTTCGCGTGGCTACACCTTC.

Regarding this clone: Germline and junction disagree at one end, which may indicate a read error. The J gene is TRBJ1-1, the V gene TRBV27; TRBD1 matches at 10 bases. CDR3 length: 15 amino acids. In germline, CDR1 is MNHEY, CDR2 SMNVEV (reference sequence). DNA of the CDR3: TGTGCCAGCAGTCCCTCCTTTCTCGGACAGGGGGAAGAGAACTGG. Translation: CASSPSFLGQGEENW.

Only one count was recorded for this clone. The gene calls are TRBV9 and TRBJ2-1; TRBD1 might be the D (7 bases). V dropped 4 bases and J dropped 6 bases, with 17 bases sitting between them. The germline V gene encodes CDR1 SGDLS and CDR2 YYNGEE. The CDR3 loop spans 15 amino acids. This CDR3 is CASSPRDSGPNEQFF. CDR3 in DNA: TGTGCCAGCAGCCCTCGGGACAGCGGGCCCAATGAGCAGTTCTTC.

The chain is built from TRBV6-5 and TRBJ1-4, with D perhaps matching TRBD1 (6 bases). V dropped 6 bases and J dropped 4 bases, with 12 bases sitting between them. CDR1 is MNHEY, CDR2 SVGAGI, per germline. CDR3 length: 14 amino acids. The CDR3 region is CASRETGLNEKLFF. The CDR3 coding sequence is TGTGCCAGCAGGGAGACAGGTCTTAATGAAAAACTGTTTTTT.

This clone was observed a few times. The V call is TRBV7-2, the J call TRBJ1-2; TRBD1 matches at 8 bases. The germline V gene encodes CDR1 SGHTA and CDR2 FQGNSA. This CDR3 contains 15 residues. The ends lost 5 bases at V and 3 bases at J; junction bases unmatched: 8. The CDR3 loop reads CASSPMGQADYGYTF. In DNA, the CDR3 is TGTGCCAGCAGCCCCATGGGACAGGCGGACTATGGCTACACCTTC.

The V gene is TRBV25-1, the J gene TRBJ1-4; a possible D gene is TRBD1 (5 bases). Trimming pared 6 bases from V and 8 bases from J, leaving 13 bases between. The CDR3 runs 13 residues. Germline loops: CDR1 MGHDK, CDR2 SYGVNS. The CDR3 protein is CASSIGAQEKLFF. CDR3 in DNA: TGTGCCAGCAGCATAGGGGCCCAAGAAAAACTGTTTTTT.